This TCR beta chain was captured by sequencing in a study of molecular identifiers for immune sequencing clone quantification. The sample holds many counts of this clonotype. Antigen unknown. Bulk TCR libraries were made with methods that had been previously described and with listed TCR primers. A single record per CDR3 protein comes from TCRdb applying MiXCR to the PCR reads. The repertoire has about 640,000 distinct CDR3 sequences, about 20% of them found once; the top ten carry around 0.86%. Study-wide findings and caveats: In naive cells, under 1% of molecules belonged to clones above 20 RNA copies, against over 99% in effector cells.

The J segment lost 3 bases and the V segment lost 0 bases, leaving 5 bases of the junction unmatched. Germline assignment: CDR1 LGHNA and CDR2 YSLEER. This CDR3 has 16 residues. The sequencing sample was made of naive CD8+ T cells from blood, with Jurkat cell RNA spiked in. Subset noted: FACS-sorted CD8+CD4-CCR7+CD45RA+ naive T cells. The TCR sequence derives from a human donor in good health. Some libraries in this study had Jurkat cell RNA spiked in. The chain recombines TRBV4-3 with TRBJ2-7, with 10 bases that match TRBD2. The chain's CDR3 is CASSQDGSGGNYEQYF. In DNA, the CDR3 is TGCGCCAGCAGCCAAGATGGTAGCGGGGGGAACTACGAGCAGTACTTC.